This record covers a single T cell receptor (beta chain). This record comes from a study of OX40 agonist ivuxolimab in advanced cancers. Generated by immunoSEQ multiplex PCR, the TCRdb table keeps only in-frame clones and is missing some. The sample contains more than 95,000 clones, around 90% of which appear only once. The germline V gene encodes CDR1 MNHNS and CDR2 SASEGT. This CDR3 region has 16 residues. With 0 bases removed from V and 0 bases from J, the gap between germline ends came to 9 bases. The chain joins TRBV6-1 to TRBJ1-3; D is uncertain. This receptor was identified in an adult with an advanced solid tumor such as melanoma, head and neck, liver or kidney cancer. Source: CD4+ or CD8+ T cells sorted from blood, taken in a trial of the OX40 agonist ivuxolimab. CDR3 in amino acids: CASSEAGRTSGNTIYF. CDR3 nucleotide sequence: TGTGCCAGCAGTGAAGCCGGCAGAACCTCTGGAAACACCATATATTTT.